The following is a T cell receptor (beta chain) sequence with its context. Its antigen is still unknown. No quality values exist for individual bases; no much larger clone is one base distant. The sample originates from a study of identical twins (dated by TCRdb to 2016 to 2018). Background for the entire study: TCR alpha and beta repertoires from monozygotic twins, unrelated adults of various ages and cord blood were deep-sequenced to test whether fetal clonotypes persist. To rule out contamination, replicate twin experiments were performed at different times with different library preparation protocols.

Receptor libraries were prepared by 5' RACE. The reads were generated on an Illumina HiSeq 2000. A universal primer binding site was introduced by template switching, and a unique molecular identifier was present in the final cDNA, enabling accurate counting of TCR cDNA molecules. Specific primers in the conserved constant-segment region were used to synthesize first-strand cDNA for the TCR alpha and beta chains. To control for contamination, every cDNA library was double barcoded, receiving both a SMART-Mk sample barcode and Illumina barcodes. Two successive PCR steps introduced TruSeq adapter sequences along with Illumina sample barcodes. The TCR alpha and beta cDNA libraries were sequenced on the Illumina HiSeq platform using custom primers. In the authors' own workflow: MiGEC was used to process raw reads and extract unique molecular identifiers, and MiXCR was used to find CDR3 positions. Recombination models were inferred per individual with the repgenHMM and IGoR tools using an EM algorithm. Shared clonotype analysis was performed with the tcR package in R, normalizing sharing by the product of cloneset sizes. Out-of-frame nonproductive sequences were analyzed to study raw recombination free of thymic and clonal selection effects. The public reads were reprocessed in TCRdb via fastp at Q25 and MiXCR, keeping in-frame beta chains. Merged by CDR3 protein, the rows form single entries marked with the most common genes and DNA. The V and J calls and clone size are TCRdb's, not the authors'. For this sample the table gives hundreds of thousands of distinct CDR3 sequences, of which about 24% were detected only once. In total, the top ten clones hold about 2.7% of the sample.

Findings and caveats that apply to the study as a whole: Abundant cord blood beta clonotypes carried fewer insertions; young adult naive repertoires showed a weaker similar trend, while memory repertoires showed none. Out-of-frame TCR alpha sequences shared between twins showed an excess of low generation-probability sequences compared with coincidental sharing between unrelated individuals. Conclusions relied on cross-sectional statistical analysis, since the same donors could not be followed over many years. Out-of-frame TCR alpha sharing in monozygotic twins was systematically underestimated by recombination models, whereas sharing between unrelated individuals was in agreement with the recombination models. Invariant T cells such as MAIT and iNKT could partly confound zero-insertion analyses, although diverse VJ usage argued against such confounding for most clonotypes. A weaker excess of twin sharing was found in beta out-of-frame sequences because the signal-to-noise ratio was lowered by fewer shared sequences.

The germline V gene (reference sequence) gives CDR1 as SGHNT and CDR2 as YYREEE. Trimmed from V: 4 bases; trimmed from J: 1 base; junction bases lacking a gene match: 8. Including the terminal cysteine and phenylalanine, the CDR3 comprises 16 residues. The CDR3 DNA has 48 bases and is translated from base 1. All donors were healthy Caucasians. The twin cohort consisted of three pairs of female monozygotic twins, all aged roughly 18 to 29 years. Positive isolation kits from Invitrogen were used to isolate CD4+ and CD8+ T cell populations. These data are also associated with another study on T cells expressing NK-cell markers. Taken from the second paper: Fewer than ten donors provided sorted CD3+CD56+NKG2C+, CD3+CD56+NKG2C- and CD3+CD56-NKG2C+ T-cell subsets, whose TCR beta-chain repertoires were profiled. Of the eight sequenced donors, seven were found to be HCMV-seropositive and one was found to be HCMV-seronegative. In several experiments an anti-gammadeltaTCR antibody was added to restrict sorting to alphabetaTCR-expressing T cells. For five or six donors, the dominant CD3+CD56+NKG2C+ clonotypes were among the top 10 CD8+ clonotypes and accounted for about 1.0-7.5% of CD8+ T cells. Those dominant clonotypes were again the most abundant among CD3+CD56-NKG2C+ cells in a handful of donors, at about 25-60.1%. It remained unclear whether the expanded NKG2C-expressing T cell clones were specific for HCMV antigens. All eight donors whose samples were sequenced were randomly selected healthy volunteers, three of them men and five women. To determine HCMV serostatus, a commercial ELISA kit was used to detect HCMV-specific IgG in serum. MIGEC was used to demultiplex reads and group reads by UMI, and MiTCR was used to assemble and quantify clonotypes. Only TCR cDNA sequences supported by at least two reads were kept to exclude erroneous sequences. Downstream repertoire analysis used the tcR package, and clonotypes were matched across fractions by CDR3 nucleotide sequence plus V segment. VDJmatch was used to annotate antigen specificity against VDJdb, with one amino acid substitution allowed in CDR3.

The sequencing sample was made of CD4+ T cells sorted from blood. The V gene is TRBV5-4 and the J gene is TRBJ1-1, and TRBD1 aligns with 9 junction nucleotides. This clonotype originated in a woman aged 18-29 years in good health. CDR3 sequence: CASSQPTGGRNTEAFF. In nucleotides, the sequence is TGTGCCAGCAGCCAGCCGACAGGGGGGAGGAACACTGAAGCTTTCTTT.